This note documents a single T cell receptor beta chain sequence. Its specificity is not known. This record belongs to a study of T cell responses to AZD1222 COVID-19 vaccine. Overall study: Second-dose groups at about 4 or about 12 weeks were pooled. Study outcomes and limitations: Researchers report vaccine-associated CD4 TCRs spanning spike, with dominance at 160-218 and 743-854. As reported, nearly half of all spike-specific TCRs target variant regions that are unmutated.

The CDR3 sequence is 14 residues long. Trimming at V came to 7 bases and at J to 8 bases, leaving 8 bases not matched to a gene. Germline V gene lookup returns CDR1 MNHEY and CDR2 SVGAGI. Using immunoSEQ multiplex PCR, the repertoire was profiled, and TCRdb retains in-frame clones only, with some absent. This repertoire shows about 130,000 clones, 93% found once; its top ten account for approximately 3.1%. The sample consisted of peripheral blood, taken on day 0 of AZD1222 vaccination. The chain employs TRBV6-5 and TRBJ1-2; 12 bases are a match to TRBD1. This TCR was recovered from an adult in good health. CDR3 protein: CASIKTGTGGGYTF. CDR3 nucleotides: TGTGCCAGCATTAAAACCGGGACAGGGGGCGGCTACACCTTC.